Shown below are 28 T cell receptor beta chains from a single sample sequenced in a study of regulatory T cells in long-lasting Graves disease. Libraries of TCR beta came from iRepertoire HTBI primers plus Arm-PCR of CDR3 regions. TCRdb re-called the multiplex PCR reads with MiXCR, one entry per CDR3 protein. The data hold around 300,000 distinct CDR3 sequences, with 22% observed a single time. The time point is: persistent/refractory GD, antithyroid drugs over 5 years with positive TRAb. From PBMCs, RNA was extracted and then used to make the TCR library. The sequenced sample was peripheral blood mononuclear cells (PBMCs), obtained when the disease was refractory, from a patient treated with antithyroid drugs. These receptors were taken from a female donor with Graves disease.

This clonotype has only a few counts. The chain joins TRBV12-3 or TRBV12-4 to TRBJ2-3; D unclear. The CDR3 has 14 residues. V dropped 7 bases and J dropped 3 bases, with 14 bases sitting between them. The chain's CDR3 is CASTSPQQTDTQYF. The CDR3 bases are TGTGCCAGCACTAGTCCCCAGCAGACAGATACGCAGTATTTT.

This clonotype was seen only a few times. The rearrangement joins TRBV5-1 to TRBJ2-1; 10 bases line up with TRBD2. After removal of 1 base from V and 8 bases from J, the junction contained 3 bases not matched to a gene. Germline-derived CDR1 and CDR2 are SGHRS and YFSETQ. The CDR3 extends over 14 amino acids. CDR3 DNA sequence: TGCGCCAGCAGCTTGACTAGCGGGACGGATGAGCAGTTCTTC. Translating gives CASSLTSGTDEQFF.

The rearrangement uses TRBV5-6 and TRBJ2-3, with D possibly called TRBD1 or TRBD2 (5 bases each). V was pared by 0 bases and J by 0 bases, with 26 bases between. Germline V lookup: CDR1 SGHDT, CDR2 YYEEEE. The CDR3 is made up of 21 amino acids. DNA for the CDR3: TGTGCCAGCAGCTTGGGGGCTTATGCGGGCAGGGCCTATTGTAGCACAGATACGCAGTATTTT. This gives the protein CASSLGAYAGRAYCSTDTQYF.

This clonotype was picked up many times. J is TRBJ2-7 and V is TRBV20-1, with D uncertain. CDR3 size: 15 residues. The germline V and J ends were trimmed by 0 bases and 0 bases, with 12 bases remaining between them. Germline V CDR1 and CDR2: DFQATT, SNEGSKA (reference sequence). In DNA form, the CDR3 reads TGCAGTGCTAGAGAAACGGTCTCTAACTCCTACGAGCAGTACTTC. Protein product: CSARETVSNSYEQYF.

The rearrangement joins TRBV28 to TRBJ2-4; no definite D call. The CDR3 length is 14 residues. Trimming shortened V by 10 bases and J by 5 bases, and 18 bases separated the two germline ends. CDR1 is MDHEN and CDR2 is SYDVKM in the germline V gene. CDR3 protein: CATKTHGSQNIQYF. CDR3 coding DNA: TGTGCCACCAAGACTCATGGGTCCCAAAACATTCAGTACTTC.

This clonotype was found many times. This chain joins TRBV28 and TRBJ1-1; D call uncertain. V dropped 6 bases and J dropped 2 bases, with 10 bases sitting between them. Germline values: CDR1 MDHEN, CDR2 SYDVKM. The CDR3 is 13 residues long. CDR3 nucleotides: TGTGCCAGCAGACCAGCGGGAAACACTGAAGCTTTCTTT. It encodes CASRPAGNTEAFF.

Many counts were recorded for this clonotype. This rearrangement joins TRBV7-8 to TRBJ2-7; perhaps TRBD1 as D (5 bases). The CDR3 spans 13 residues. From germline, CDR1 is SGHVS and CDR2 FQNEAQ. The ends were cut back, 3 bases at V and 4 bases at J, with 10 bases in the middle. The CDR3 sequence: CASSFPGWYEQYF. CDR3 in DNA: TGTGCCAGCAGCTTCCCAGGGTGGTACGAGCAGTACTTC. Complete variable domain (other parts from reference TRBV7-8 and TRBJ2-7): GAGVSQSPRYKVAKRGQDVALRCDPISGHVSLFWYQQALGQGPEFLTYFQNEAQLDKSGLPSDRFFAERPEGSVSTLKIQRTQQEDSAVYLCASSFPGWYEQYFGPGTRLTVT.

Ten or more counts support this clonotype. The chain recombines TRBV6-1 with TRBJ2-6; a weak D match, TRBD1 (5 bases). The CDR3 is made up of 15 amino acids. The V gene lost 8 bases and the J gene lost 1 base, with 12 bases spanning the gap. CDR1 is MNHNS, CDR2 SASEGT, per germline. In DNA form, the CDR3 reads TGTGCCAGCGCAGGAGCAGGGTCTGGGGCCAACGTCCTGACTTTC. It is translated as CASAGAGSGANVLTF.

This clonotype was counted once. Possible read error: a much larger clone is one base away. The genes are TRBV10-3 and TRBJ1-1; D unresolved. CDR1 and CDR2 from the germline V gene are ENHRY and SYGVKD. Trimming took 4 bases from V and 2 from J, leaving 8 bases between them. CDR3 size: 13 residues. The CDR3 region is CAISAGNNTEAFF. CDR3 in DNA: TGTGCCATCAGTGCGGGCAATAACACTGAAGCTTTCTTT.

The chain carries TRBV20-1 and TRBJ2-5; possibly TRBD2 for D (6 bases). CDR1 is DFQATT, CDR2 SNEGSKA, per germline (reference sequence). Trimming took off 3 bases at V and 5 bases at J, with 13 bases between the two ends. The CDR3 length is 13 residues. CDR3 sequence reads: CSARVTSWETQYF. Here the CDR3 DNA reads TGCAGTGCTAGGGTGACTAGTTGGGAGACCCAGTACTTC.

Comment on this clonotype: This may arise from a read error, as a much more abundant clone is one base away. V is TRBV28 and J is TRBJ1-2; D not certain. V lost 11 bases to trimming and J lost 4 bases, with 11 bases between them. Germline CDR1 and CDR2: MDHEN and SYDVKM. The CDR3 length is 11 residues. The CDR3 DNA follows: TGTGCCGGCTCTCAACCCTATGGCTACACCTTC. Amino acid sequence: CAGSQPYGYTF.

The chain recombines TRBV6-1 with TRBJ1-1; 10 nucleotides line up with TRBD1. The J segment lost 7 bases and the V segment lost 5 bases, leaving 7 bases of the junction unmatched. The CDR3 covers 14 residues. Germline CDR1 is MNHNS and CDR2 is SASEGT. CDR3 nucleotides: TGTGCCAGCAGTACCCGGACAGGGGGTGGTGAAGCTTTCTTT. It encodes CASSTRTGGGEAFF.

This clonotype was seen repeatedly, ten times or more. V and J are TRBV20-1 and TRBJ1-2; 8 nucleotides line up with TRBD1. The CDR3 is made up of 12 amino acids. The V and J ends lost 6 bases and 8 bases, in that order; junction bases with no gene match: 8. Germline loops: CDR1 DFQATT, CDR2 SNEGSKA (reference sequence). CDR3 nucleotide sequence: TGCAGTGCAGCCCGACAGGGGTTAGGCTACACCTTC. This translates into CSAARQGLGYTF.

This chain joins TRBV6-1 and TRBJ2-7; perhaps TRBD2 as D (6 bases). From germline, CDR1 is MNHNS and CDR2 SASEGT. The CDR3 sequence is 16 residues long. Trimming stripped 2 bases from V and 2 bases from J, with 16 bases between. CDR3 nucleotides: TGTGCCAGCAGTGAAATGGGGGGACCCCGTCCCTACGAGCAGTACTTC. It encodes CASSEMGGPRPYEQYF.

The V gene is TRBV9, the J gene TRBJ2-1; 7 nucleotides match TRBD2. The V gene end was trimmed by 2 bases and the J gene end by 4 bases; junction bases not matched to a gene: 15. This CDR3 spans 18 amino acids. The V gene's germline CDR1 is SGDLS and CDR2 YYNGEE. DNA for the CDR3: TGTGCCAGCAGCGTTGTCCCGGGGGAGGGTGGATTATACAATGAGCAGTTCTTC. Its translation is CASSVVPGEGGLYNEQFF.

In this sample, this clonotype turned up a few times. The J gene is TRBJ2-5, the V gene TRBV9; no firm D call. Trimming left V 1 base short and J 0 bases short, with 4 bases between. Germline V lookup: CDR1 SGDLS, CDR2 YYNGEE. The CDR3 sequence is 13 residues long. The CDR3 region has the DNA TGTGCCAGCAGCGTAATGGACCAAGAGACCCAGTACTTC. It is translated as CASSVMDQETQYF.

Remarks on this clonotype: This may stem from a read error, because a much larger clone lies one nucleotide away. This chain joins TRBV28 and TRBJ2-4; D may be TRBD2 (6 bases). V was clipped by 6 bases and J by 8 bases, with 17 bases between them. This CDR3 region has 14 residues. The V gene's germline CDR1 is MDHEN and CDR2 SYDVKM. The CDR3 bases are TGTGCCAGCAGCCCAGCAGGAGGGATGGACATTCAGTACTTC. Translation: CASSPAGGMDIQYF.

This clonotype occurred many times. This chain joins TRBV12-3 or TRBV12-4 and TRBJ1-2, with D maybe TRBD1 (5 bases). V was trimmed by 3 bases and J by 7 bases, leaving 15 bases between them. This CDR3 comprises 14 residues. Written as DNA, the CDR3 is TGTGCCAGCAGTTTCGCCCGGGGGACTTCTGGCTACACCTTC. The encoded protein is CASSFARGTSGYTF.

This clonotype was counted at least ten times. One end of the junction fails to match germline, which may point to a read error. This chain joins TRBV28 and TRBJ2-2; 11 bases are a match to TRBD2. The CDR3 spans 16 residues. CDR1 is MDHEN, CDR2 SYDVKM, per germline. The CDR3 DNA follows: TGCGGAGGAGGGGAGTTAGGGACTAGCGGCACCGGGGAGCTGTTTTTT. Translated, it gives CGGGELGTSGTGELFF.

This clonotype was seen repeatedly, ten times or more. The chain uses TRBV10-3 and TRBJ2-7; 7 nucleotides align to TRBD1. The germline gives CDR1 ENHRY, CDR2 SYGVKD. The ends lost 8 bases at V and 3 bases at J; junction bases unmatched: 10. The CDR3 totals 14 residues. CDR3 amino acids: CAISGRDSLYEQYF. The CDR3 DNA is TGTGCCATCTCCGGTCGGGACAGCCTCTACGAGCAGTACTTC.

The rearrangement links TRBV19 to TRBJ2-5, with D perhaps TRBD1 or TRBD2 (5 bases each). V was cut by 3 bases and J by 10 bases, with 15 bases left in between. This CDR3 has 13 amino acids. Germline CDR1 is LNHDA and CDR2 is SQIVND (reference sequence). The CDR3 region is CASSINGARDQYF. Written as DNA, the CDR3 is TGTGCCAGTAGTATTAACGGGGCACGCGACCAGTACTTC.

This chain links TRBV7-2 with TRBJ2-4; 7 bases align to TRBD2. Germline V gene lookup returns CDR1 SGHTA and CDR2 FQGNSA. The CDR3 covers 15 residues. V shed 5 bases, J shed 8 bases, and the junction held 12 bases outside the gene matches. This CDR3 is CASSSKRGDRDIQYF. The CDR3 nucleotides read TGTGCCAGCAGCAGTAAACGGGGGGATCGGGACATTCAGTACTTC.

This clonotype is a singleton in its sample. V and J are TRBV20-1 and TRBJ2-7; D uncertain. The CDR3 has 14 residues. V lost 6 bases and J 0 bases, leaving 15 bases between the germline ends. CDR1 and CDR2 from the germline V gene are DFQATT and SNEGSKA (reference sequence). The CDR3 DNA follows: TGCAGTGCGCTAATCCGTCCTACCTCCTACGAGCAGTACTTC. Its translation: CSALIRPTSYEQYF.

J is TRBJ2-5 and V is TRBV5-1, with a weak D call TRBD2 (5 bases). The CDR3 covers 15 residues. Per the germline V gene, CDR1 is SGHRS and CDR2 is YFSETQ. V dropped 5 bases and J dropped 2 bases, with 16 bases sitting between them. The CDR3 nucleotides are TGCGCCAGCAGTAGAGGGTTCGAGATGCAAGAGACCCAGTACTTC. Translated, it gives CASSRGFEMQETQYF.

This clonotype occurred many times. The chain combines TRBV7-2 with TRBJ2-4; D not resolved. The ends were cut back, 1 base at V and 9 bases at J, with 10 bases in the middle. The CDR3 covers 13 residues. Per the germline V gene, CDR1 is SGHTA and CDR2 is FQGNSA. The CDR3 is CASSLGPLGIQYF. CDR3 coding DNA: TGTGCCAGCAGCTTAGGCCCTTTAGGCATTCAGTACTTC. Combining the CDR3 with reference TRBV7-2 and TRBJ2-4 gives the whole variable domain GAGVSQSPSNKVTEKGKDVELRCDPISGHTALYWYRQSLGQGLEFLIYFQGNSAPDKSGLPSDRFSAERTGGSVSTLTIQRTQQEDSAVYLCASSLGPLGIQYFGAGTRLSVL.

This clonotype was detected many times. V gene TRBV15 combines with J gene TRBJ1-1, with D possibly TRBD1 on 6 matching bases. Germline CDR1 reads LNHNV; CDR2 reads YYDKDF (reference sequence). CDR3 length: 14 residues. Trimming removed 4 bases at V and 4 bases at J, with 13 bases between. The CDR3 spells CATSMERGVTEAFF. The CDR3 nucleotides are TGTGCCACCAGCATGGAGAGGGGGGTCACTGAAGCTTTCTTT.

V is TRBV13 and J is TRBJ2-7; TRBD2 might be the D (7 bases). The CDR3 is 16 residues long. The germline V gene encodes CDR1 PRHDT and CDR2 FYEKMQ (reference sequence). Between the trimmed V and J ends, which lost 2 bases and 4 bases, there was a span of 18 bases. The CDR3 DNA reads TGTGCCAGCAGCTTAAAGGCCCCCGCGGGGGCGTACGAGCAGTACTTC. It encodes CASSLKAPAGAYEQYF.

The CDR3: CASITGQGDGYTF. The CDR3 DNA sequence: TGTGCCAGCATAACGGGACAGGGGGATGGCTACACCTTC. The V call is TRBV2, the J call TRBJ1-2, with TRBD1 matching 11 bases. With V trimmed by 7 bases and J by 6 bases, 4 bases remained unmatched. The CDR3 totals 13 residues. CDR1 SNHLY and CDR2 FYNNEI come from the germline V gene.